The present T cell receptor (beta chain) was sequenced within a study of long-term antiretroviral therapy in people with HIV. Overall study context: The 2015 immediate-ART recommendation came about a decade after the earliest samples. Study results and caveats: All time points showed a repertoire dominated by clones expanded before ART. Data on ART adherence, viral resistance or therapy changes were unavailable.

This clone was recorded once. The antigen is undetermined. Clinicians in the United States treated all participants with HIV. At the survey level, the v3.0 immunoSEQ assay was run. Assay: immunoSEQ multiplex PCR; the TCRdb copy retains only in-frame clones and omits some. The sample lists around 26,000 clones; roughly 77% were seen once. Germline V CDR1 and CDR2: SGHNT, YYREEE (reference sequence). Trimming removed 2 bases from V and 5 bases from J; junction bases left unmatched: 5. This CDR3 is 14 amino acids long. This specimen consisted of unsorted PBMCs, obtained 0.5 years after starting antiretroviral therapy. This receptor was obtained from a woman in her 40s with HIV. The V and J genes are TRBV5-4 and TRBJ2-5, with 8 bases that match TRBD2. CDR3 protein: CASSFGLAEETQYF. The CDR3 DNA follows: TGTGCCAGCAGCTTCGGACTAGCTGAGGAGACCCAGTACTTC. The variable domain in full, with the rest retrieved from reference TRBV5-4 and TRBJ2-5, is ETGVTQSPTHLIKTRGQQVTLRCSSQSGHNTVSWYQQALGQGPQFIFQYYREEENGRGNFPPRFSGLQFPNYSSELNVNALELDDSALYLCASSFGLAEETQYFGPGTRLLVL.